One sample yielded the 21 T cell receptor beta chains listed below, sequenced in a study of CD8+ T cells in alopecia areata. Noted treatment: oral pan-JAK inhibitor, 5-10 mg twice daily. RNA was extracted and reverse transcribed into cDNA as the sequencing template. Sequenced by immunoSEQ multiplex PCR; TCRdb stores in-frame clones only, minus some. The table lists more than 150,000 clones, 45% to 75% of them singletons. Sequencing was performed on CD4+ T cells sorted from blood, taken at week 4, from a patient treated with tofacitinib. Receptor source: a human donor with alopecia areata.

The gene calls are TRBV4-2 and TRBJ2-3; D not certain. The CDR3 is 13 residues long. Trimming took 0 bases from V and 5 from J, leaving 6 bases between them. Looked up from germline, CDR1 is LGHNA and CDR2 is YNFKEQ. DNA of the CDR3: TGTGCCAGCAGCCAAGAAGTCGGAGATACGCAGTATTTT. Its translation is CASSQEVGDTQYF.

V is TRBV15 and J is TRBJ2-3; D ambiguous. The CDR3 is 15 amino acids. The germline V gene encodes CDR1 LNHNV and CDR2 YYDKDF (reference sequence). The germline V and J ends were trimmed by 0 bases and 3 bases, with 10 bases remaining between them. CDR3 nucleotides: TGTGCCACCAGCAGAGACTTCGGCCGAACAGATACGCAGTATTTT. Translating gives CATSRDFGRTDTQYF.

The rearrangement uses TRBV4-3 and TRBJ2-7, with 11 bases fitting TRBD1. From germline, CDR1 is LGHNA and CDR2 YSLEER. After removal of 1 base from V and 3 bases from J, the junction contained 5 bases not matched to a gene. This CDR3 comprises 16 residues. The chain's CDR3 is CASSQVRGTGGYEQYF. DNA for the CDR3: TGCGCCAGCAGCCAAGTTCGGGGGACAGGGGGCTACGAGCAGTACTTC.

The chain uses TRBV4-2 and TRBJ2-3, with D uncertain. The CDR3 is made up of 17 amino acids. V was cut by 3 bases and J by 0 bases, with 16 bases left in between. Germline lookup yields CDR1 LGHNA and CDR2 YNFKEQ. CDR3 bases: TGTGCCAGCAGCCACCCAACGTTGGGCGGAAGCACAGATACGCAGTATTTT. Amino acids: CASSHPTLGGSTDTQYF.

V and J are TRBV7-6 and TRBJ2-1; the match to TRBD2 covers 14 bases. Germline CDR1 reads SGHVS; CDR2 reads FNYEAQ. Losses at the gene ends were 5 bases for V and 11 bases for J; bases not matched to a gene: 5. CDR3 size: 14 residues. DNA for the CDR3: TGTGCCAGCAGCCTCGGACTAGCGGGGGGTCAGCAGTTCTTC. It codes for CASSLGLAGGQQFF.

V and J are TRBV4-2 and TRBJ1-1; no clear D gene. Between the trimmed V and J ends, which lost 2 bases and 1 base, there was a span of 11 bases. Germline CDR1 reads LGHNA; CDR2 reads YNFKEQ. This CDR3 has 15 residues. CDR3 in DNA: TGTGCCAGCAGCCAATTCTGGGAAGCGAACACTGAAGCTTTCTTT. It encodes CASSQFWEANTEAFF.

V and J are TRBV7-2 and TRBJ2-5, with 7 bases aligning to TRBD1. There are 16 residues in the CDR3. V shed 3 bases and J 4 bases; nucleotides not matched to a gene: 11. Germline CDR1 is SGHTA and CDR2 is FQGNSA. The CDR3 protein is CASSFDEGANRETQYF. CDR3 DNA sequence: TGTGCCAGCAGCTTCGACGAGGGGGCTAACCGAGAGACCCAGTACTTC. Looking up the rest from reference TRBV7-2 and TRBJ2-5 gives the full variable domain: GAGVSQSPSNKVTEKGKDVELRCDPISGHTALYWYRQSLGQGLEFLIYFQGNSAPDKSGLPSDRFSAERTGGSVSTLTIQRTQQEDSAVYLCASSFDEGANRETQYFGPGTRLLVL.

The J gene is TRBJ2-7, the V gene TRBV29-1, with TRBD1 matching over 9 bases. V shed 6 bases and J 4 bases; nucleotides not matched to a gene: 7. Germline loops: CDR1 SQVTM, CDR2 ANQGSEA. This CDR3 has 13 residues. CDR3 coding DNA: TGCAGCGTAGCCGGGACAGGGTTGTACGAGCAGTACTTC. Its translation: CSVAGTGLYEQYF.

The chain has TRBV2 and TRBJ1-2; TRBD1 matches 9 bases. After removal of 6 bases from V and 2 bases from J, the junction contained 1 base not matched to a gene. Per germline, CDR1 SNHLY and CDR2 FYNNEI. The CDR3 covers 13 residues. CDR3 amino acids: CASSGTGNYGYTF. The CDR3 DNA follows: TGTGCCAGCAGCGGGACAGGGAACTATGGCTACACCTTC. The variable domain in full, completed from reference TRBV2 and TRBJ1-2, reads EPEVTQTPSHQVTQMGQEVILRCVPISNHLYFYWYRQILGQKVEFLVSFYNNEISEKSEIFDDQFSVERPDGSNFTLKIRSTKLEDSAMYFCASSGTGNYGYTFGSGTRLTVV.

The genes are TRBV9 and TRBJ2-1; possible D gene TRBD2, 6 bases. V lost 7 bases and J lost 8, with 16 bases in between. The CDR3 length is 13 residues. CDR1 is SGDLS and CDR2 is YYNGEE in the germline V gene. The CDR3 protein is CASSLRGEDEQFF. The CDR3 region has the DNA TGTGCCAGCTCCCTGCGGGGAGAAGATGAGCAGTTCTTC.

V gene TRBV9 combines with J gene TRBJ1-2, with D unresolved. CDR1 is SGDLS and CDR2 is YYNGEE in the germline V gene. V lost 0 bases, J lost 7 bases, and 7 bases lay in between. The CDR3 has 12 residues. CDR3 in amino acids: CASSVDDFGYTF. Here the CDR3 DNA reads TGTGCCAGCAGCGTAGACGATTTTGGCTACACCTTC.

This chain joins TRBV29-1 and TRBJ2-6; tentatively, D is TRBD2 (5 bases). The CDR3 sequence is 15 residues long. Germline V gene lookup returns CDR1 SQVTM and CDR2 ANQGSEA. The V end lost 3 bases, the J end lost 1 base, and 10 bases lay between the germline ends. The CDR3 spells CSVDETGSGANVLTF. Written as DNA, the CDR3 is TGCAGCGTTGACGAGACGGGGTCTGGGGCCAACGTCCTGACTTTC.

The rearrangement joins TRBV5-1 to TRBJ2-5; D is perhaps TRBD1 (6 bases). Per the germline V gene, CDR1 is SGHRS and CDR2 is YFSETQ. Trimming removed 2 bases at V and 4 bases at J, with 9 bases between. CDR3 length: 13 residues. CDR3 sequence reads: CASSLDRPETQYF. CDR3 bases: TGCGCCAGCAGCTTAGACAGGCCAGAGACCCAGTACTTC.

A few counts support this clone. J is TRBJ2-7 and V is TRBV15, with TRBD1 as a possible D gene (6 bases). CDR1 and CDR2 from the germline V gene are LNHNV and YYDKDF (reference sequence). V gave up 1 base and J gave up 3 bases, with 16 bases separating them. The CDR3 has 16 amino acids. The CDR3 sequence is CATSRGGRGPFYEQYF. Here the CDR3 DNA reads TGTGCCACCAGCAGAGGCGGCAGGGGTCCGTTCTACGAGCAGTACTTC.

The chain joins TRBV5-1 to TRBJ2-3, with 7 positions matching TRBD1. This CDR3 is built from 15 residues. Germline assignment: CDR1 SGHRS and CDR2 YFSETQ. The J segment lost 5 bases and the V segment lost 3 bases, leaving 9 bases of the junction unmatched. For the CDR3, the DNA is TGCGCCAGCAGCTCGGGACAGATCTTCGGAGATACGCAGTATTTT. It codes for CASSSGQIFGDTQYF.

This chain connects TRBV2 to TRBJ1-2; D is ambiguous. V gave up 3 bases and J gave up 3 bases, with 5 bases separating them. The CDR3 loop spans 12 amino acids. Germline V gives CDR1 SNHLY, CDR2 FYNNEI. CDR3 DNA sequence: TGTGCCAGCAGTGATGGGGACTATGGCTACACCTTC. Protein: CASSDGDYGYTF.

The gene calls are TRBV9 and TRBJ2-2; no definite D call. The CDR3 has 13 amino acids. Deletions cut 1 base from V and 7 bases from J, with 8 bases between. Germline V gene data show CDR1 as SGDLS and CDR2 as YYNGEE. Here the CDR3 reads CASSVTWDGELFF. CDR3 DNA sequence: TGTGCCAGCAGCGTAACCTGGGACGGGGAGCTGTTTTTT.

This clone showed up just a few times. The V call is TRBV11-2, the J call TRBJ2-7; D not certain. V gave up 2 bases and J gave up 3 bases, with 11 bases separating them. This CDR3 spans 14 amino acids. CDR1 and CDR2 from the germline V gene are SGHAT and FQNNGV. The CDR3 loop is CASSLFAEHYEQYF. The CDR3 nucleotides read TGTGCCAGCAGCTTATTTGCGGAGCACTACGAGCAGTACTTC.

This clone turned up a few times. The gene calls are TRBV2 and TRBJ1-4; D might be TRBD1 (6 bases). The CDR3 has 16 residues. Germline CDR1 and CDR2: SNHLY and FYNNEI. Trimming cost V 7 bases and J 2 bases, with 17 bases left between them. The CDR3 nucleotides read TGTGCCAGCAAGGCGACAGGATTATTCACTAATGAAAAACTGTTTTTT. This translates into CASKATGLFTNEKLFF.

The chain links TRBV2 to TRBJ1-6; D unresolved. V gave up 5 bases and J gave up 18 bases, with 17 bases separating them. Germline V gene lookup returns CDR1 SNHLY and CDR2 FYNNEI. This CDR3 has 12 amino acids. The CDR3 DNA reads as TGTGCCAGCAGTTTTCCCCCCGGGCACTGCCACTTT. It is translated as CASSFPPGHCHF.

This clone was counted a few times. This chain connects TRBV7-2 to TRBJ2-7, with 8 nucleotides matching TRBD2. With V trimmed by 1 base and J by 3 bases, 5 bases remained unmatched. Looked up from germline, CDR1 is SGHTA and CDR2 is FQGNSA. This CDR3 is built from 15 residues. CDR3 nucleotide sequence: TGTGCCAGCAGCTTAGGTAGCGGGGAGCACTACGAGCAGTACTTC. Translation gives CASSLGSGEHYEQYF.